The T cell receptor (beta chain) described here comes from a study of cytomegalovirus exposure and HLA in healthy donors. The CDR3 has 17 residues. After removal of 0 bases from V and 3 bases from J, the junction contained 9 bases not matched to a gene. Germline values: CDR1 MNHEY, CDR2 SMNVEV (reference sequence). PCR was performed using 60 Vbeta and 13 Jbeta primers. Generated by immunoSEQ multiplex PCR, the TCRdb table keeps only in-frame clones and is missing some. Among 100,000 to 150,000 clones listed, about 72% were seen once. The rearrangement links TRBV27 to TRBJ2-7; 9 bases fit TRBD1. This sequence was found in a female donor in good health and CMV-seronegative. Input material: PBMCs. CDR3 sequence: CASSLSIGTGKNYEQYF. CDR3 sequence (DNA): TGTGCCAGCAGTTTATCGATCGGGACAGGGAAAAACTACGAGCAGTACTTC.